This T cell receptor (beta chain) was captured by sequencing in a study of T cell responses to AZD1222 COVID-19 vaccine. The study, taken as a whole, reports: Recipients of two AZD1222 doses showed rising Spike-specific TCR breadth and depth. Most donors were white British, females outnumbered males, and clonal diversity was possibly underestimated. Distributed over spike, vaccine-associated CD4 TCRs predominated at 160-218 and 743-854.

The V gene's germline CDR1 is SGHTA and CDR2 FQGNSA. The V end lost 3 bases, the J end lost 7 bases, and 13 bases lay between the germline ends. The CDR3 spans 14 residues. Sequenced by immunoSEQ multiplex PCR; TCRdb stores in-frame clones only, minus some. The sample has some 96,000 clones, around 90% seen once. A remark on this clone: Its target is unknown.

The receptor was derived from an adult in good health. The rearrangement links TRBV7-2 to TRBJ2-1; D is unresolved. The sample in question was peripheral blood, obtained on day 0 of AZD1222 vaccination. The CDR3: CASSFLPLGNEQFF. The CDR3 nucleotides read TGTGCCAGCAGCTTTTTGCCCTTGGGAAATGAGCAGTTCTTC.